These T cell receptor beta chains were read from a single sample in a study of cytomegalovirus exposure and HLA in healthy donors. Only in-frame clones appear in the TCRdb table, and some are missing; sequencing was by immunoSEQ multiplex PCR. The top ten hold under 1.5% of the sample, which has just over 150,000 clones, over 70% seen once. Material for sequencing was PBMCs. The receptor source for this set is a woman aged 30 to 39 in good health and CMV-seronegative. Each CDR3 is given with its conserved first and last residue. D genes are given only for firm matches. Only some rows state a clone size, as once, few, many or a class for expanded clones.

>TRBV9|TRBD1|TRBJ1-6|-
TGTGCCAGCAGCGTAGGGGACAGGGGTAATTCACCCCTCCACTTT
CASSVGDRGNSPLHF
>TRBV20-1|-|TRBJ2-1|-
TGCAGTGCTAGAGATTGGCGGGAGCAGTTCTTC
CSARDWREQFF
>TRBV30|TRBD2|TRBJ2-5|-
TGTGCCTGGAAATCAGGGACTAGCCGGGAGACCCAGTACTTC
CAWKSGTSRETQYF
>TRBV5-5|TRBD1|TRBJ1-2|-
TGTGCCAGCAGCCGTTACGACCAGATGGACAGGCTACTATTC
CASSRYDQMDRLLF
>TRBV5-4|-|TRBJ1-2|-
TGTGCCAGCAAGTTCCAGGGTGTAGACTATGGCTACACCTTC
CASKFQGVDYGYTF
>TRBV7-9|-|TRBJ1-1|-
TGTGCCAGCAGCTTTATGAACACTGAAGCTTTCTTT
CASSFMNTEAFF
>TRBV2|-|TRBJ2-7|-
TGTGCCAGCACCCGCGGGCGGTACGAGCAGTACTTC
CASTRGRYEQYF
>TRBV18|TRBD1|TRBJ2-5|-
TGTGCCAGCTCACGGGAACAGGGGGCAAGAGAGACCCAGTACTTC
CASSREQGARETQYF
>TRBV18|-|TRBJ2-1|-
TGTGCCAGCTCCCCTCTCACCGGGACCTACAATGAGCAGTTCTTC
CASSPLTGTYNEQFF
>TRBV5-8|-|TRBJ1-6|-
TGTGCCAGCAGCGAGGACATGGATTCATTCTGCCACTTT
CASSEDMDSFCHF
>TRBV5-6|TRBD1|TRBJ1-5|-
TGTGCCAGCAGCTCCGGACAGGACAATCAGCCCCAGCATTTT
CASSSGQDNQPQHF
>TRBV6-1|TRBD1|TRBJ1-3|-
TGTGCCAGCAGTGATATCGACAGGGTATGGTGGTCTGGAAACACCATATATTTT
CASSDIDRVWWSGNTIYF
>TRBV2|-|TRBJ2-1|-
TGTGCCAGCAAGTATGGCGGGGTCAACTACAATGAGCAGTTCTTC
CASKYGGVNYNEQFF
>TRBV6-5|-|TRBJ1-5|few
TGTGCCAGCAGGGGAGCTATCGATCAGCCCCAGCATTTT
CASRGAIDQPQHF
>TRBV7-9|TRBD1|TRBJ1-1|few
TGTGCCAGCAGCCAGGGGGACAGGAACACTGAAGCTTTCTTT
CASSQGDRNTEAFF
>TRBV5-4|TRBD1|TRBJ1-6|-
TGTGCCAGCAGCTTCTGGGACAGACCTAATTCACCCCTCCACTTT
CASSFWDRPNSPLHF
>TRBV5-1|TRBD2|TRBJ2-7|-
TGCGCCAGCAGCTCCACTAGCGGGGGGGCCTACGAGCAGTACTTC
CASSSTSGGAYEQYF
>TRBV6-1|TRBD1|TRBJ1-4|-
TGTGCCAGCAGTGAAGCACAGGGGGTCGCCGTTAATGAAAAACTGTTTTTT
CASSEAQGVAVNEKLFF
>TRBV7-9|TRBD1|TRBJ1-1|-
TGTGCCAGCAGCTCTCTTTTGACAGGGACGAGGGTTGACACTGAAGCTTTCTTT
CASSSLLTGTRVDTEAFF
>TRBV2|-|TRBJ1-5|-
TGTGCCAGCAGTGGAGGTCCAAACAGGAGTAATCAGCCCCAGCATTTT
CASSGGPNRSNQPQHF
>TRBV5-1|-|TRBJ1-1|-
TGCGCCAGCAGCTTGGCACCGGGGGTAGGTACTGAAGCTTTCTTT
CASSLAPGVGTEAFF
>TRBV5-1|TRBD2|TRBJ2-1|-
TGCGCCAGCAGCTTGGGACTAGCGGCCTACAATGAGCAGTTCTTC
CASSLGLAAYNEQFF
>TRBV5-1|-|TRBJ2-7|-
TGCGCCAGCAGCACCGGAACAGGGTCGGGTGAGCAGTACTTC
CASSTGTGSGEQYF
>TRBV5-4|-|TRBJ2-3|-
TGTGCCAGCAGCTTGGTGTCTACCACAGATACGCAGTATTTT
CASSLVSTTDTQYF
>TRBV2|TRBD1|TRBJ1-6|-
TGTGCCAGCAGCTTGGGACAGGCGAATAATTCACCCCTCCACTTT
CASSLGQANNSPLHF
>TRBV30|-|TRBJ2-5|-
TGTGCCTGGAGCGCGCTCAGGGGGACCCAGTACTTC
CAWSALRGTQYF
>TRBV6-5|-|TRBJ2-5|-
TGTGCCAGCAGCAGGAATGGGGAGCAGTACTTC
CASSRNGEQYF
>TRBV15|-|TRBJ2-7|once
TGTGCCACCAGCAGGGAATTACAGTCCTACGAGCAGTACTTC
CATSRELQSYEQYF
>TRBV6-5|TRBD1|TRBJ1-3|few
TGTGCCAGCAGTTCTGAGGGGGCCTCTGGAAACACCATATATTTT
CASSSEGASGNTIYF
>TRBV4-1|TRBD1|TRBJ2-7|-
TGCGCCAGCAGCCAACCGGGACAGGGAGACGAGCAGTACTTC
CASSQPGQGDEQYF
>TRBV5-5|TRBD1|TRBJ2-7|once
TGTGCCAGCAGCTTGGGTTCTGGACAGGGGAACGAGCAGTACTTC
CASSLGSGQGNEQYF
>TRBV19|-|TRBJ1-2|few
TGTGCCAGTAGTATGGCCGGGACGGGGGTCTATGGCTACACCTTC
CASSMAGTGVYGYTF
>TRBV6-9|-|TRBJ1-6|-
TGTGCCAGCAGTTATTCTACAGGGAATAATTCACCCCTCCACTTT
CASSYSTGNNSPLHF
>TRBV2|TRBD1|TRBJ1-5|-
TGTGCCAGCAGCGCTCAGGGGGCTGGCAATCAGCCCCAGCATTTT
CASSAQGAGNQPQHF
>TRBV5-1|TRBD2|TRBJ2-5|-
TGCGCCAGCAGCTTGGATCCAGCGGGGGGGCCGCTAGAGACCCAGTACTTC
CASSLDPAGGPLETQYF
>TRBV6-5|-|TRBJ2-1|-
TGTGCCAGCAGCCCCCCGCAGGGCTCCTACAATGAGCAGTTCTTC
CASSPPQGSYNEQFF
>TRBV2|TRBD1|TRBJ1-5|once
TGTGCCAGCAAACAGGGGCACCGACAGCCCCAGCATTTT
CASKQGHRQPQHF
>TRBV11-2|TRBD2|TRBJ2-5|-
TGTGCCAGCAGCGCACGGGGGGAAAGGCAGTACTTC
CASSARGERQYF
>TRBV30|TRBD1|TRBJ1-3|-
TGTGCCTGGCTCCCTCGACTTGGGACAGGGAGTCCTATCCGTGGAAACACCATATATTTT
CAWLPRLGTGSPIRGNTIYF
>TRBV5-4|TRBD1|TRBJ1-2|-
TGTGCCAGCAGAGGCACAGGGGGCGCCGGGGACTATGGCTACACCTTC
CASRGTGGAGDYGYTF
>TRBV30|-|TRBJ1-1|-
TGTGCCTGGAGACCAGGGAACACTGAAGCTTTCTTT
CAWRPGNTEAFF
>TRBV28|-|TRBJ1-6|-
TGTGCCAGCAGTTTTATCAAACTTAGCTCCTATAATTCACCCCTCCACTTT
CASSFIKLSSYNSPLHF
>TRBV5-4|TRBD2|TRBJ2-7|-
TGTGCCAGCAGCCCCCGCGGGGGGGAGGTCGTCGAGCAGTACTTC
CASSPRGGEVVEQYF
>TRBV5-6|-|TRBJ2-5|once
TGTGCCAGCAGCTTGTTACCACAAAGCGCTGCCCAGTACTTC
CASSLLPQSAAQYF
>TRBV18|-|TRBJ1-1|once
TGTGCCAGCTCGCAAGGACAGCCCATAATGAACACTGAAGCTTTCTTT
CASSQGQPIMNTEAFF